What follows are 19 T cell receptor beta chains derived from one specimen sequenced in a study of graft-versus-host responses after intestinal transplantation. Plates contained about 200,000 CFSE-labeled responder cells and about 200,000 irradiated, violet-dye-labeled stimulator cells. The table came from immunoSEQ multiplex PCR; TCRdb's copy has only in-frame clones and leaves some out. Here the sample spans some 21,000 clones, less than 40% being singletons. This specimen consisted of alloreactive CD8+ T cells from a mixed lymphocyte reaction culture, obtained before intestinal transplant. Documented subset: CFSE-low proliferating T cells sorted from roughly 6-day pre-transplant mixed lymphocyte reaction (GvH or HvG direction). The receptors shown here come from a human patient who received an intestinal transplant.

The table lists this clone with a few counts. V and J are TRBV4-2 and TRBJ2-1, with a possible D match to TRBD1 (5 bases). V lost 0 bases, J lost 8 bases, and 14 bases lay in between. CDR3 size: 15 residues. Per the germline V gene, CDR1 is LGHNA and CDR2 is YNFKEQ. As DNA, the CDR3 is TGTGCCAGCAGCCAAGATAGGTCAGAAGGGGATGAGCAGTTCTTC. Its protein is CASSQDRSEGDEQFF.

This clone has more than one count but fewer than ten. The rearrangement links TRBV25-1 to TRBJ1-5; a possible D gene is TRBD1 (5 bases). The CDR3 spans 15 residues. The ends were cut back, 6 bases at V and 1 base at J, with 13 bases in the middle. From germline, CDR1 is MGHDK and CDR2 SYGVNS. For the CDR3, the DNA is TGTGCCAGCAGAGGGGCCGGTTGGAGCAATCAGCCCCAGCATTTT. This encodes CASRGAGWSNQPQHF.

The V and J genes are TRBV4-1 and TRBJ2-7; D gene ambiguous. Trimming took 4 bases from V and 6 from J, leaving 13 bases between them. The CDR3 loop spans 13 amino acids. The germline V gene has CDR1 MGHRA and CDR2 YSYEKL. DNA for the CDR3: TGCGCCAGCAGCCCCAGCGTAAGTACCGAGCAGTACTTC. It codes for CASSPSVSTEQYF.

This clone was observed a few times. The chain links TRBV11-1 to TRBJ2-5; 7 bases match TRBD2. Germline CDR1 reads SGHAT; CDR2 reads FQDESV (reference sequence). This CDR3 comprises 16 residues. With 8 bases clipped from V and 1 base from J, the junction kept 13 bases outside the gene matches. Written as DNA, the CDR3 is TGTGCCAGCTTCCCCTGGGGGGGAGGCTCCCAAGAGACCCAGTACTTC. Translated: CASFPWGGGSQETQYF.

The chain has TRBV9 and TRBJ2-5; the D gene is possibly TRBD2 (6 bases). The germline V gene has CDR1 SGDLS and CDR2 YYNGEE. Trimming shortened V by 0 bases and J by 0 bases, and 9 bases separated the two germline ends. This CDR3 has 15 residues. The CDR3 DNA reads TGTGCCAGCAGCGTAGGCGGGAATTACCAAGAGACCCAGTACTTC. Protein product: CASSVGGNYQETQYF. Full variable domain (rest looked up from reference TRBV9 and TRBJ2-5): DSGVTQTPKHLITATGQRVTLRCSPRSGDLSVYWYQQSLDQGLQFLIQYYNGEERAKGNILERFSAQQFPDLHSELNLSSLELGDSALYFCASSVGGNYQETQYFGPGTRLLVL.

The chain has TRBV4-1 and TRBJ2-5, with a possible D match to TRBD2 (5 bases). Germline assignment: CDR1 MGHRA and CDR2 YSYEKL. Deletions cut 4 bases from V and 2 bases from J, with 17 bases between. This CDR3 is 16 amino acids long. CDR3 nucleotides: TGCGCCAGCAGCCCCCCTCGAGGAGCGGCTCAAGAGACCCAGTACTTC. This translates into CASSPPRGAAQETQYF.

This clone was observed a few times. One junction end does not reproduce the germline sequence, and a read error may be involved. This rearrangement joins TRBV5-1 to TRBJ2-1, with D possibly TRBD2 on 6 matching bases. CDR3 size: 14 residues. The germline CDR1 and CDR2 sequences are SGHRS and YFSETQ. The CDR3 DNA sequence: TGTGCCAGCAGCTTTAGCGGAGATTACAATGAGCAGTTCTTC. Translating it yields CASSFSGDYNEQFF.

V is TRBV7-3 and J is TRBJ2-1; 7 bases agree with TRBD2. The trim removed 1 base at V and 2 bases at J, leaving 2 bases unmatched. The germline CDR1 and CDR2 sequences are SGHTA and FQGTGA. There are 15 residues in the CDR3. CDR3 residues: CASSLSGSTYNEQFF. CDR3 coding DNA: TGTGCCAGCAGCTTAAGCGGGAGCACCTACAATGAGCAGTTCTTC. The whole variable domain, filled in from reference TRBV7-3 and TRBJ2-1, reads GAGVSQTPSNKVTEKGKYVELRCDPISGHTALYWYRQSLGQGPEFLIYFQGTGAADDSGLPNDRFFAVRPEGSVSTLKIQRTERGDSAVYLCASSLSGSTYNEQFFGPGTRLTVL.

With regard to this clone: At the DNA level, this CDR3 is encoded by other sequences in the same sample as well. The CDR3 DNA is TGTGCCAGCAGTTACAGGGGGGGAAATGAGCAGTTCTTC. Protein sequence: CASSYRGGNEQFF. This chain uses TRBV6-5 with TRBJ2-1; D is perhaps TRBD2 (7 bases). Trimming cost V 2 bases and J 7 bases, with 9 bases left between them. This CDR3 is built from 13 residues. Germline values: CDR1 MNHEY, CDR2 SVGAGI.

In this sample, this clone turned up a few times. The chain is built from TRBV7-9 and TRBJ2-7; D is unresolved. The ends were cut back, 5 bases at V and 4 bases at J, with 12 bases in the middle. The germline gives CDR1 SEHNR, CDR2 FQNEAQ (reference sequence). The CDR3 sequence is 13 residues long. DNA for the CDR3: TGTGCCAGCAGCCTCGTTCCCCAATACGAGCAGTACTTC. Protein: CASSLVPQYEQYF.

This clone was observed a few times. The chain uses TRBV9 and TRBJ2-7; 7 bases line up with TRBD1. The V and J ends lost 3 bases and 2 bases, in that order; junction bases with no gene match: 5. The CDR3 has 14 amino acids. CDR1 is SGDLS and CDR2 is YYNGEE in the germline V gene. The CDR3 DNA sequence: TGTGCCAGCAGCGGCCGGGACAGAACCTACGAGCAGTACTTC. This translates into CASSGRDRTYEQYF.

This rearrangement joins TRBV7-4 to TRBJ2-2, with D uncertain. Trimming left V 1 base short and J 5 bases short, with 2 bases between. Germline assignment: CDR1 SGHVT and CDR2 SQSDAQ. The CDR3 has 12 amino acids. This CDR3 is CASSLGTGELFF. In nucleotides, the CDR3 is TGTGCCAGCAGCTTAGGAACCGGGGAGCTGTTTTTT. Full variable domain (remainder filled in from reference TRBV7-4 and TRBJ2-2): GAGVSQSPRYKVAKRGRDVALRCDSISGHVTLYWYRQTLGQGSEVLTYSQSDAQRDKSGRPSGRFSAERPERSVSTLKIQRTEQGDSAVYLCASSLGTGELFFGEGSRLTVL.

This clone was counted a few times. The rearrangement joins TRBV5-1 to TRBJ2-3; 10 bases agree with TRBD2. The CDR3 is 16 amino acids. The V segment lost 5 bases and the J segment 1 base; nucleotides outside the gene matches: 7. Germline V gives CDR1 SGHRS, CDR2 YFSETQ. CDR3 in DNA: TGCGCCAGCAGTTTAGCGGGAGGTCGGGGCACAGATACGCAGTATTTT. Encoded protein: CASSLAGGRGTDTQYF.

The sample holds a few counts of this clone. J is TRBJ2-3 and V is TRBV5-5; D not resolved. Germline V lookup: CDR1 SGHKS, CDR2 YYEKEE (reference sequence). The CDR3 is made up of 12 amino acids. Trimming stripped 1 base from V and 6 bases from J, with 6 bases between. CDR3 sequence: CASSLLGDTQYF. CDR3 DNA sequence: TGTGCCAGCAGCTTGCTGGGGGATACGCAGTATTTT.

This rearrangement joins TRBV13 to TRBJ2-7, with 10 bases aligning to TRBD2. Germline V gives CDR1 PRHDT, CDR2 FYEKMQ (reference sequence). V lost 5 bases to trimming and J lost 5 bases; unmatched junction nucleotides: 9. The CDR3 has 15 residues. CDR3 in amino acids: CASSPGGLASNEQYF. CDR3 sequence (DNA): TGTGCCAGCAGCCCCGGGGGACTAGCGAGCAACGAGCAGTACTTC. The full variable domain, rest sourced from reference TRBV13 and TRBJ2-7, is AAGVIQSPRHLIKEKRETATLKCYPIPRHDTVYWYQQGPGQDPQFLISFYEKMQSDKGSIPDRFSAQQFSDYHSELNMSSLELGDSALYFCASSPGGLASNEQYFGPGTRLTVT.

The chain employs TRBV11-1 and TRBJ2-7; 11 nucleotides match TRBD1. CDR3 length: 15 residues. Germline CDR1 reads SGHAT; CDR2 reads FQDESV (reference sequence). V lost 5 bases to trimming and J lost 3 bases; unmatched junction nucleotides: 6. CDR3 in DNA: TGTGCCAGCAGCGGATGGGACAGGGGGAACTACGAGCAGTACTTC. Protein product: CASSGWDRGNYEQYF.

Concerning this clone: At the DNA level, this CDR3 is encoded by other sequences in the same sample as well. The chain has TRBV6-5 and TRBJ2-5, with D hard to call. V lost 3 bases, J lost 2 bases, and 13 bases lay in between. The germline gives CDR1 MNHEY, CDR2 SVGAGI. The CDR3 consists of 15 residues. DNA of the CDR3: TGTGCCAGCAGTTATAAGGATAGAAGGCAAGAGACCCAGTACTTC. Residues: CASSYKDRRQETQYF.

The J gene is TRBJ1-5, the V gene TRBV11-2; D is possibly TRBD1 (6 bases). Per the germline V gene, CDR1 is SGHAT and CDR2 is FQNNGV. The length of the CDR3 is 15 residues. V was trimmed by 0 bases and J by 1 base, leaving 7 bases between them. The CDR3 spells CASSLDGGSNQPQHF. CDR3 sequence (DNA): TGTGCCAGCAGCTTAGATGGGGGCAGCAATCAGCCCCAGCATTTT. The full variable domain, in which reference TRBV11-2 and TRBJ1-5 provide the parts outside the CDR3, is EAGVAQSPRYKIIEKRQSVAFWCNPISGHATLYWYQQILGQGPKLLIQFQNNGVVDDSQLPKDRFSAERLKGVDSTLKIQPAKLEDSAVYLCASSLDGGSNQPQHFGDGTRLSIL.

This sequence joins TRBV7-3 and TRBJ2-3, with TRBD1 identical over 8 bases. V shed 1 base and J 4 bases; nucleotides not matched to a gene: 1. The CDR3 loop spans 14 amino acids. Per germline, CDR1 SGHTA and CDR2 FQGTGA. CDR3 nucleotides: TGTGCCAGCAGCTTAATACAGGGGGCAGATACGCAGTATTTT. This gives the protein CASSLIQGADTQYF.